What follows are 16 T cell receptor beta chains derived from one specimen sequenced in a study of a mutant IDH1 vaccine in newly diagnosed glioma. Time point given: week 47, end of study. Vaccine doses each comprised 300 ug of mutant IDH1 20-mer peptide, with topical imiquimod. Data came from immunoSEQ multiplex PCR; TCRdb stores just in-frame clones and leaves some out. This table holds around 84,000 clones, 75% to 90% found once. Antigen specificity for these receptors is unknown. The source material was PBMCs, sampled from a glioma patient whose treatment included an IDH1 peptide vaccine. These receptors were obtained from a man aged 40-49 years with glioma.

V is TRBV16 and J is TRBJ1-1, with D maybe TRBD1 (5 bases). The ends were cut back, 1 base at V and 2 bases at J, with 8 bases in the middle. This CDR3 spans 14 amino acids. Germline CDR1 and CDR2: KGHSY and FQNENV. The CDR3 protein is CASSQYDSNTEAFF. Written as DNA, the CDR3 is TGTGCCAGCAGCCAATATGACAGTAACACTGAAGCTTTCTTT.

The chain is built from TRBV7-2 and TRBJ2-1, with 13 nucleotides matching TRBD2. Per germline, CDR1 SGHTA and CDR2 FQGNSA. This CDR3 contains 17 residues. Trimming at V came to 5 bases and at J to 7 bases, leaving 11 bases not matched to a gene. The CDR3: CASSRNPPGLAGNEQFF. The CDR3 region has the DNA TGTGCCAGCAGCCGGAATCCGCCGGGACTAGCGGGGAATGAGCAGTTCTTC.

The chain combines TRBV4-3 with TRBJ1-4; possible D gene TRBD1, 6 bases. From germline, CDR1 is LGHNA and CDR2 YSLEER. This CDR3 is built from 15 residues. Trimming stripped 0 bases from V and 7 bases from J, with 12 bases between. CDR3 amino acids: CASSQEGGVREKLFF. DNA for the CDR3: TGCGCCAGCAGCCAAGAAGGGGGGGTTCGTGAAAAACTGTTTTTT.

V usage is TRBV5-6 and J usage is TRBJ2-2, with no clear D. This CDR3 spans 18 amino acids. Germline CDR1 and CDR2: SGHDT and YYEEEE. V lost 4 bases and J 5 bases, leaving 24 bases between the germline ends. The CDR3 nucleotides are TGTGCCAGCAGCCCCATAAAACGGACGGGTATGGCTACCGGGGAGCTGTTTTTT. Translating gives CASSPIKRTGMATGELFF.

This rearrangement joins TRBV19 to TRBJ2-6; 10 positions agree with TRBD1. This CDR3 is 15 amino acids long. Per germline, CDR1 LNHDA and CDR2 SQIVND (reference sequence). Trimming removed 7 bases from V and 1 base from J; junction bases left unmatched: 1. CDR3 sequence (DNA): TGTGCCAGTAAGGGACAGGGGTCTGGGGCCAACGTCCTGACTTTC. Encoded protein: CASKGQGSGANVLTF.

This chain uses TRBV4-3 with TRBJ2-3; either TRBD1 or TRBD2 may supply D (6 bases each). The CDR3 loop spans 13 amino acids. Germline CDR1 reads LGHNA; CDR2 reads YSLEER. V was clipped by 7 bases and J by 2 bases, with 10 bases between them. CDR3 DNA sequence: TGCGCCAGCAAGGGGGGTGTCACAGATACGCAGTATTTT. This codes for CASKGGVTDTQYF.

The CDR3 sequence is CASTQIQADEQFF. CDR3 nucleotide sequence: TGTGCCAGCACCCAGATCCAGGCCGATGAGCAGTTCTTC. The V and J genes are TRBV5-4 and TRBJ2-1; D not resolved. The CDR3 consists of 13 residues. Germline assignment: CDR1 SGHNT and CDR2 YYREEE (reference sequence). V was trimmed by 6 bases and J by 8 bases, leaving 15 bases between them.

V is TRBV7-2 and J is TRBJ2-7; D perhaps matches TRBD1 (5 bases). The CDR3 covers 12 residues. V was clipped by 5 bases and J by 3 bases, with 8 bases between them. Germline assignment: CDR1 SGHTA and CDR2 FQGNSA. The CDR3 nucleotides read TGTGCCAGCAGCCTCCAGGGCTACGAGCAGTACTTC. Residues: CASSLQGYEQYF.

The CDR3 reads CASSYRTSGIPNEQFF. CDR3 nucleotides: TGTGCCAGCAGTTACCGGACTAGCGGGATACCCAATGAGCAGTTCTTC. This chain links TRBV6-5 with TRBJ2-1; 12 nucleotides agree with TRBD2. The CDR3 covers 16 residues. The trim removed 2 bases at V and 6 bases at J, leaving 5 bases unmatched. The germline CDR1 and CDR2 sequences are MNHEY and SVGAGI.

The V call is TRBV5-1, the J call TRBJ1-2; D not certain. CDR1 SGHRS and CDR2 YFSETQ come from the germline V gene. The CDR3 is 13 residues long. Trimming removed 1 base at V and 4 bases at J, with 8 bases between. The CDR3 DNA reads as TGCGCCAGCAGCTTGTACCCGGCCTATGGCTACACCTTC. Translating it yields CASSLYPAYGYTF.

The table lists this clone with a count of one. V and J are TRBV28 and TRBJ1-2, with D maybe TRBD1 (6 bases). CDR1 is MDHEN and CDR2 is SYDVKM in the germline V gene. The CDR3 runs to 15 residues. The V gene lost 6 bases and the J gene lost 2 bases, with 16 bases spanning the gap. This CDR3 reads CASSPQGWFNYGYTF. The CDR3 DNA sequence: TGTGCCAGCAGCCCACAGGGCTGGTTCAACTATGGCTACACCTTC.

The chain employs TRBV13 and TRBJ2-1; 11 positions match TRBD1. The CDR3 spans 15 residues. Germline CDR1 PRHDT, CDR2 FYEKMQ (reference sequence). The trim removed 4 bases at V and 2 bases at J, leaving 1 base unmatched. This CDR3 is CASSWGQGAYNEQFF. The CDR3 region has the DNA TGTGCCAGCAGCTGGGGACAGGGGGCCTACAATGAGCAGTTCTTC.

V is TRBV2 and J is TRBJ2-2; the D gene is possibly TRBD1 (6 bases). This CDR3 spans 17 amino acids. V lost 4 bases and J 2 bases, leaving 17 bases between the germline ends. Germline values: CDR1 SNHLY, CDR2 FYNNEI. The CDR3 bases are TGTGCCAGCAGTGGACAGGCCACCTTAACAAACACCGGGGAGCTGTTTTTT. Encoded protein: CASSGQATLTNTGELFF. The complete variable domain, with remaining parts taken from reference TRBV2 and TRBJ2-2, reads EPEVTQTPSHQVTQMGQEVILRCVPISNHLYFYWYRQILGQKVEFLVSFYNNEISEKSEIFDDQFSVERPDGSNFTLKIRSTKLEDSAMYFCASSGQATLTNTGELFFGEGSRLTVL.

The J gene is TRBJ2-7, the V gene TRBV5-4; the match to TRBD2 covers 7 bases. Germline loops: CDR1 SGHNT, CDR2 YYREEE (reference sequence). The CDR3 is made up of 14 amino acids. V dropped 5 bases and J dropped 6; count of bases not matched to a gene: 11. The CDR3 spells CASRSLGGPVEQYF. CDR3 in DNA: TGTGCCAGCAGGTCCCTGGGAGGGCCGGTCGAGCAGTACTTC. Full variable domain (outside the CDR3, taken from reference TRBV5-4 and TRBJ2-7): ETGVTQSPTHLIKTRGQQVTLRCSSQSGHNTVSWYQQALGQGPQFIFQYYREEENGRGNFPPRFSGLQFPNYSSELNVNALELDDSALYLCASRSLGGPVEQYFGPGTRLTVT.

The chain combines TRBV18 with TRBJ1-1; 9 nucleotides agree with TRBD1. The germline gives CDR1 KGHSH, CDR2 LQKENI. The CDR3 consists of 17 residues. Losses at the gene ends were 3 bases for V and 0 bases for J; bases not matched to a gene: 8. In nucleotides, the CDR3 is TGTGCCAGCTCACCGCCGGGACAGGGCATAATGAACACTGAAGCTTTCTTT. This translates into CASSPPGQGIMNTEAFF.

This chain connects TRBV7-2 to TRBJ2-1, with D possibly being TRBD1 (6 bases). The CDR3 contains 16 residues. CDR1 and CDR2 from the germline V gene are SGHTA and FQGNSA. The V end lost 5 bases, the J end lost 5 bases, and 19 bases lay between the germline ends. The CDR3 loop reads CASSPHTGTPNNEQFF. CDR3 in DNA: TGTGCCAGCAGCCCACATACCGGGACACCCAACAATGAGCAGTTCTTC.